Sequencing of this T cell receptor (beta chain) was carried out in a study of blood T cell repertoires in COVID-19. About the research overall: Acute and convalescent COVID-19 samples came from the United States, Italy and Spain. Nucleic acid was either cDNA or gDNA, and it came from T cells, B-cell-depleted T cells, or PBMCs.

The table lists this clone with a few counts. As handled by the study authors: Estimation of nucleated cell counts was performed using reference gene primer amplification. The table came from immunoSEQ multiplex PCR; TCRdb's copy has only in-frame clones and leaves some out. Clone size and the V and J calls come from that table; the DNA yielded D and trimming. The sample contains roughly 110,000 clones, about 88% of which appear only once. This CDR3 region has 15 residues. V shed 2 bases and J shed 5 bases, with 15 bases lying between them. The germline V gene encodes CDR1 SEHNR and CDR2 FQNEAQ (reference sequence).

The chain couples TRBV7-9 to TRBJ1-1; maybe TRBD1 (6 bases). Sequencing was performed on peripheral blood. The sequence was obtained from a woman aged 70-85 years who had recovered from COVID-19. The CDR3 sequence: CASSLQAGDLTEAFF. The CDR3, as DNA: TGTGCCAGCAGCTTACAGGCAGGGGATCTGACTGAAGCTTTCTTT.